This is a list of T cell receptor beta chains from one sample in a study of blood T cell repertoires in COVID-19. Profiling relied on immunoSEQ multiplex PCR, and the TCRdb table lists in-frame clones only, not all of them. The data contain approximately 380,000 clones, 88% of them seen just once; the ten biggest clones take up roughly 1.2%. Specimen: PBMCs or T cells enriched from blood (not recorded which). Receptor source: a woman aged 18-29 years who had recovered from COVID-19. Both conserved end residues are part of each CDR3. A D gene is named only where the DNA matches it firmly. Only some rows state a clone size, as once, few, many or a class for expanded clones.

v_gene	j_gene	d_gene	abundance	CDR3aa	CDR3nt
TRBV19	TRBJ2-1	TRBD1	few	CASSFRDSSYNEQFF	TGTGCCAGTAGTTTCCGGGACAGCTCCTACAATGAGCAGTTCTTC
TRBV30	TRBJ1-5	.	.	CAWSVRQGNQPQHF	TGTGCCTGGAGTGTCCGGCAGGGCAATCAGCCCCAGCATTTT
TRBV5-1	TRBJ2-3	.	few	CASRPGLRDTQYF	TGCGCCAGCCGGCCGGGGTTGAGAGATACGCAGTATTTT
TRBV19	TRBJ2-7	TRBD2	.	CASSMTGGTYEQYF	TGTGCCAGTAGTATGACGGGGGGTACCTACGAGCAGTACTTC
TRBV5-1	TRBJ1-2	TRBD1	.	CASSAGQGVTVTF	TGCGCCAGCAGCGCGGGACAGGGGGTGACGGTAACCTTC
TRBV5-4	TRBJ2-7	.	.	CASSLEPDSIYEQYF	TGTGCCAGCAGCTTGGAGCCGGACAGCATCTACGAGCAGTACTTC
TRBV29-1	TRBJ1-2	TRBD1	.	CSTRRDRGDGYTF	TGCAGCACAAGGCGAGACAGGGGGGATGGCTACACCTTC
TRBV19	TRBJ2-1	TRBD1	.	CASSIARDRGSNEQFF	TGTGCCAGTAGTATCGCCCGGGACAGGGGATCCAATGAGCAGTTCTTC
TRBV7-2	TRBJ2-7	.	once	CASSANGRGIGYEQYF	TGTGCCAGCAGCGCCAATGGCAGGGGTATAGGCTACGAGCAGTACTTC
TRBV7-6	TRBJ1-6	TRBD1	.	CASSEQGGRYNSPLHF	TGTGCCAGCAGCGAGCAGGGGGGCCGGTATAATTCACCCCTCCACTTT
TRBV3-1/TRBV3-2	TRBJ2-1	TRBD2	.	CASSLTSGGYNEQFF	TGTGCCAGCAGCCTGACTAGCGGGGGATACAATGAGCAGTTCTTC
TRBV20-1	TRBJ1-4	.	.	CSAPGGEKLFF	TGCAGTGCACCGGGTGGTGAAAAACTGTTTTTT
TRBV18	TRBJ2-3	.	.	CASSPLTGTDTQYF	TGTGCCAGCTCACCACTTACCGGGACAGATACGCAGTATTTT
TRBV18	TRBJ1-2	TRBD1	.	CASSPQGAAGYGYTF	TGTGCCAGCTCACCACAGGGGGCTGCGGGATATGGCTACACCTTC
TRBV7-9	TRBJ1-4	.	.	CASSPGMQGWDEKLFF	TGTGCCAGCAGCCCCGGTATGCAGGGGTGGGATGAAAAACTGTTTTTT
TRBV25-1	TRBJ2-3	TRBD1	.	CASGTGEYTDTQYF	TGTGCCAGCGGAACAGGGGAATACACAGATACGCAGTATTTT
TRBV24-1	TRBJ2-2	.	.	CATGAPQDRELFF	TGTGCCACGGGAGCCCCTCAGGACCGGGAGCTGTTTTTT
TRBV11-1	TRBJ1-1	.	.	CASSFWYVESGEAFF	TGTGCCAGCAGCTTTTGGTATGTCGAGTCGGGTGAAGCTTTCTTT
TRBV28	TRBJ1-5	TRBD1	.	CASSLWDRRPGPQHF	TGTGCCAGCAGTTTATGGGACAGGAGACCTGGGCCCCAGCATTTT
TRBV27	TRBJ1-2	TRBD1	few	CASFRGNYGYTF	TGTGCCAGCTTCAGGGGGAACTATGGCTACACCTTC
TRBV3-1/TRBV3-2	TRBJ1-1	.	.	CASSQDPTVLSAFF	TGTGCCAGCAGCCAAGACCCGACAGTTTTATCAGCTTTCTTT
TRBV19	TRBJ1-5	TRBD1	.	CASTIDRGRNQPQHF	TGTGCCAGTACCATTGACAGGGGGCGGAATCAGCCCCAGCATTTT
TRBV5-1	TRBJ2-3	.	.	CASSYRDDTQYF	TGCGCCAGCAGCTACAGAGACGATACGCAGTATTTT
TRBV7-9	TRBJ1-4	TRBD1	.	CASGGQDNEKLFF	TGTGCCAGCGGCGGACAGGATAATGAAAAACTGTTTTTT
TRBV2	TRBJ1-5	TRBD1	.	CASSLDRGSGNQPQHF	TGTGCCAGCAGTCTAGACAGGGGGAGCGGCAATCAGCCCCAGCATTTT
TRBV19	TRBJ2-7	.	.	CATSWGVVGEQYF	TGTGCCACCTCCTGGGGGGTGGTGGGCGAGCAGTACTTC
TRBV3-1/TRBV3-2	TRBJ1-5	TRBD1	.	CASSLTGRQPQHF	TGTGCCAGCAGCCTGACAGGGCGTCAGCCCCAGCATTTT
TRBV6-2/TRBV6-3	TRBJ1-1	.	.	CASSYPTGLNMNTEAFF	TGTGCCAGCAGTTACCCTACAGGGCTTAACATGAACACTGAAGCTTTCTTT
TRBV4-2	TRBJ2-2	.	.	CASSQGRGGLRDTGELFF	TGTGCCAGCAGCCAAGGCAGGGGCGGTTTACGGGACACCGGGGAGCTGTTTTTT
TRBV9	TRBJ1-1	TRBD1	.	CASSVDRGNTEAFF	TGTGCCAGCAGCGTAGACAGGGGTAACACTGAAGCTTTCTTT
TRBV30	TRBJ2-5	TRBD2	.	CAWSVAGQETQYF	TGTGCCTGGAGTGTAGCGGGGCAAGAGACCCAGTACTTC
TRBV6-5	TRBJ2-3	TRBD2	.	CASSPGLARDTQYF	TGTGCCAGCAGTCCCGGACTAGCGCGAGATACGCAGTATTTT
TRBV2	TRBJ2-7	TRBD1	.	CASRGTGGHEQYF	TGTGCCAGCAGAGGGACAGGGGGCCACGAGCAGTACTTC